The next 19 T cell receptor beta chains were all read from a single sample in a study of CXCR3-negative and CXCR3-positive naive CD8 T cells. Libraries were UMI-labeled 5' RACE TRB cDNA. TCRdb reprocessed the 5' RACE reads, with one entry per CDR3 protein and no DNA. This repertoire includes some 85,000 distinct CDR3 sequences. Findings and caveats of the study: Hydrophobicity was higher for TRB CDR3s found in CXCR3-positive naive cells than in CXCR3-negative naive cells.

The antigens for these receptors are not known. Sequenced material: naive CXCR3+ CD8+ T cells from blood. Subset reported: CD45RO-CCR7+CD27+CD95- naive CD8+ T cells expressing CXCR3 (TNR3+). The source of these receptors is a human donor in good health. Some clones in this sample may be carry-over from other donors' samples.

The chain uses TRBV5-5 and TRBJ2-2; TCRdb picks TRBD1, but there is no DNA to check that call. Germline CDR1 is SGHKS and CDR2 is YYEKEE (reference sequence). The CDR3 is made up of 13 amino acids. CDR3: CASSRGQDWELFF.

The chain combines TRBV14 with TRBJ2-2. Germline lookup yields CDR1 SGHDN and CDR2 FVKESK. The CDR3 spans 13 residues. The CDR3: CASSQVGSGELFF.

This chain uses TRBV6-5 with TRBJ1-2. Germline CDR1 and CDR2: MNHEY and SVGAGI. The CDR3 has 15 residues. CDR3 in amino acids: CASSNYENDAYGYTF.

The rearrangement links TRBV12-3 or TRBV12-4 to TRBJ2-7; TCRdb returns TRBD1, unconfirmable since there is no DNA. This CDR3 has 16 residues. The CDR3: CASSLAGREGPYEQYF.

The rearrangement joins TRBV19 to TRBJ1-1; TCRdb reports TRBD1, a call that lacks DNA to check it against. CDR3 size: 12 residues. Germline V gives CDR1 LNHDA, CDR2 SQIVND (reference sequence). CDR3 loop: CASSIWGTEAFF.

The genes are TRBV4-2 and TRBJ2-1; TCRdb's D call, TRBD2, is unchecked because there is no DNA. The CDR3 consists of 17 residues. The germline CDR1 and CDR2 sequences are LGHNA and YNFKEQ. CDR3 region: CASSQDLEGGPSREQFF.

The chain uses TRBV7-9 and TRBJ2-1; the D call of TRBD2 rests on TCRdb alone, since no DNA is present to check it. This CDR3 has 16 amino acids. Germline V gene lookup returns CDR1 SEHNR and CDR2 FQNEAQ (reference sequence). Here the CDR3 reads CASSSLRTSGTNEQFF.

The chain employs TRBV9 and TRBJ2-1; the TCRdb D gene call, TRBD1, has no DNA to confirm it. Germline V CDR1 and CDR2: SGDLS, YYNGEE. This CDR3 comprises 15 residues. The CDR3 here is CASSVRDRGYNEQFF.

This chain joins TRBV7-2 and TRBJ2-1. Germline-derived CDR1 and CDR2 are SGHTA and FQGNSA. The CDR3 runs to 16 residues. The CDR3 sequence: CASSFSLDSSYNEQFF. The full variable domain, its missing parts supplied by reference TRBV7-2 and TRBJ2-1, is GAGVSQSPSNKVTEKGKDVELRCDPISGHTALYWYRQSLGQGLEFLIYFQGNSAPDKSGLPSDRFSAERTGGSVSTLTIQRTQQEDSAVYLCASSFSLDSSYNEQFFGPGTRLTVL.

V gene TRBV15 combines with J gene TRBJ2-1. CDR1 and CDR2 from the germline V gene are LNHNV and YYDKDF (reference sequence). CDR3 length: 15 amino acids. This CDR3 is CATSSIGNSYNEQFF.

The genes are TRBV6-2 or TRBV6-3 and TRBJ2-5; as DNA is missing, the TRBD1 call by TCRdb cannot be tested. The CDR3 totals 16 residues. The germline V gene encodes CDR1 MNHEY and CDR2 SVGEGT. CDR3 region: CASSWGFDRDQETQYF.

The V and J genes are TRBV28 and TRBJ2-2; there is no DNA to check the TCRdb D call of TRBD2. CDR3 length equals 16 residues. Germline lookup yields CDR1 MDHEN and CDR2 SYDVKM. CDR3 residues: CASSPALWGDTGELFF.

The chain joins TRBV6-1 to TRBJ2-5. There are 13 residues in the CDR3. The germline V gene encodes CDR1 MNHNS and CDR2 SASEGT. The CDR3 here is CASRDTDQETQYF.

The gene calls are TRBV6-2 or TRBV6-3 and TRBJ2-1; the D gene TCRdb calls, TRBD2, cannot be checked with no DNA. Per the germline V gene, CDR1 is MNHEY and CDR2 is SVGEGT. CDR3 size: 12 residues. This chain's CDR3 is CASSLAGGPLFF.

The V gene is TRBV28, the J gene TRBJ1-2; lacking DNA, the TRBD1 call made by TCRdb goes unchecked. The CDR3 spans 17 residues. Germline values: CDR1 MDHEN, CDR2 SYDVKM. CDR3 region: CASRYISGQGAKDGYTF.

This sequence joins TRBV5-6 and TRBJ1-1; the D call from TCRdb, TRBD1, cannot be confirmed without DNA. Germline V gene lookup returns CDR1 SGHDT and CDR2 YYEEEE. This CDR3 region has 16 residues. Here the CDR3 reads CASSFGGPGSSGWAFF.

The CDR3 loop reads CSVEGLSEGLGDTQYF. The chain uses TRBV29-1 and TRBJ2-3; absent DNA, TCRdb's TRBD1 call cannot be checked. Looked up from germline, CDR1 is SQVTM and CDR2 is ANQGSEA. The CDR3 is made up of 16 amino acids.

This sequence joins TRBV5-6 and TRBJ2-1; TCRdb's assignment of TRBD2 cannot be checked, as there is no DNA. Germline lookup yields CDR1 SGHDT and CDR2 YYEEEE. CDR3 length: 15 residues. The CDR3 loop reads CASSLELAGDGEQFF.

The CDR3 region is CAIAGGTEAFF. V is TRBV10-3 and J is TRBJ1-1; TCRdb reports TRBD1, a call that lacks DNA to check it against. Germline V gene sequence: CDR1 ENHRY, CDR2 SYGVKD. This CDR3 contains 11 residues.